One and the same sample provided the 30 T cell receptor beta chains below, sequenced in a study of shared clonotypes between healthy human individuals. Method: immunoSEQ multiplex PCR; TCRdb's copy keeps in-frame clones and lacks some. The table records approximately 980,000 clones, around three quarters of them present only once. The sequenced sample was memory CD4+ T cells sorted from blood. Documented subset: CD45RA-negative fraction. The receptor source for this set is a man aged 18 to 29 in good health.

The CDR3 loop is CAWSRTGGSYGYTF. CDR3 nucleotides: TGTGCCTGGAGCCGGACAGGGGGGTCCTATGGCTACACCTTC. The chain has TRBV30 and TRBJ1-2, with 10 bases that match TRBD1. The germline V gene has CDR1 GTSNPN and CDR2 SVGIG (reference sequence). The trim removed 3 bases at V and 4 bases at J, leaving 5 bases unmatched. The CDR3 spans 14 residues.

Concerning this clone itself: The same CDR3 arises from other DNA sequences in this sample as well. V usage is TRBV6-1 and J usage is TRBJ1-2; the D is unclear. The germline gives CDR1 MNHNS, CDR2 SASEGT. V lost 2 bases and J lost 4, with 2 bases in between. The CDR3 spans 11 residues. CDR3 sequence (DNA): TGTGCCAGCAGTGAAAGCTATGGCTACACCTTC. Residues: CASSESYGYTF.

CDR3 DNA sequence: TGTGCCATCAGTGGGACTAGCTCAGATACGCAGTATTTT. It yields the protein CAISGTSSDTQYF. J is TRBJ2-3 and V is TRBV10-3; 8 nucleotides align to TRBD2. Germline assignment: CDR1 ENHRY and CDR2 SYGVKD. The V gene end was trimmed by 4 bases and the J gene end by 4 bases; junction bases not matched to a gene: 1. The CDR3 contains 13 residues.

V usage is TRBV28 and J usage is TRBJ2-4; TRBD2 matches at 7 bases. The CDR3 has 16 amino acids. Germline V gene data show CDR1 as MDHEN and CDR2 as SYDVKM. V lost 10 bases, J lost 0 bases, and 12 bases stayed unmatched. The CDR3 DNA sequence: TGTGCCACAGAGCGGGACGCCTTAGGAGCCAAAAACATTCAGTACTTC. Translated: CATERDALGAKNIQYF.

The rearrangement uses TRBV5-1 and TRBJ2-2, with 7 bases lining up with TRBD2. CDR3 length: 16 residues. Per germline, CDR1 SGHRS and CDR2 YFSETQ. V gave up 4 bases and J gave up 7 bases; unmatched junction bases: 13. CDR3 amino acids: CASSPQRGSPNGELFF. The CDR3 bases are TGCGCCAGCAGCCCCCAGCGGGGATCGCCGAACGGGGAGCTGTTTTTT.

This clone was recorded a few times. The chain combines TRBV5-4 with TRBJ1-1, with D unresolved. CDR1 and CDR2 from the germline V gene are SGHNT and YYREEE (reference sequence). The CDR3 runs to 15 residues. V was clipped by 1 base and J by 1 base, with 11 bases between them. The CDR3 spells CASSLSVVGNTEAFF. CDR3 bases: TGTGCCAGCAGCTTGTCAGTTGTAGGGAACACTGAAGCTTTCTTT. Variable domain in full (rest from reference TRBV5-4 and TRBJ1-1): ETGVTQSPTHLIKTRGQQVTLRCSSQSGHNTVSWYQQALGQGPQFIFQYYREEENGRGNFPPRFSGLQFPNYSSELNVNALELDDSALYLCASSLSVVGNTEAFFGQGTRLTVV.

The rearrangement uses TRBV5-1 and TRBJ2-1, with a weak D call TRBD1 (6 bases). The germline V gene has CDR1 SGHRS and CDR2 YFSETQ. This CDR3 is 14 amino acids long. V dropped 6 bases and J dropped 8 bases, with 18 bases sitting between them. The CDR3 is CASKTQGTKDEQFF. The DNA of the CDR3 is TGCGCCAGCAAGACACAGGGAACCAAAGATGAGCAGTTCTTC.

This clone was seen once. J is TRBJ1-4 and V is TRBV7-2; 9 positions match TRBD1. CDR1 and CDR2 (germline): SGHTA, FQGNSA. V trimming: 2 bases; J trimming: 8 bases; junction bases outside the gene matches: 6. The CDR3 covers 15 residues. The CDR3 loop is CASSLRDRAREKLFF. CDR3 in DNA: TGTGCCAGCAGCTTACGGGACAGGGCAAGAGAAAAACTGTTTTTT.

The V call is TRBV5-1, the J call TRBJ1-1; 7 bases align to TRBD1. Losses at the gene ends were 2 bases for V and 4 bases for J; bases not matched to a gene: 5. The CDR3 loop spans 14 amino acids. CDR1 is SGHRS, CDR2 YFSETQ, per germline. This CDR3 is CASSFSGGGTEAFF. DNA for the CDR3: TGCGCCAGCAGCTTTTCAGGGGGTGGCACTGAAGCTTTCTTT.

The V and J genes are TRBV18 and TRBJ2-5; D may be TRBD1 or TRBD2 (5 bases each). The CDR3 loop spans 14 amino acids. V dropped 2 bases and J dropped 4 bases, with 11 bases sitting between them. Germline-derived CDR1 and CDR2 are KGHSH and LQKENI. The CDR3 spells CASSPTLGGETQYF. CDR3 nucleotides: TGTGCCAGCTCACCAACTCTTGGGGGAGAGACCCAGTACTTC.

This sequence joins TRBV19 and TRBJ1-1; 12 nucleotides line up with TRBD1. The CDR3 covers 15 residues. Germline V gene data show CDR1 as LNHDA and CDR2 as SQIVND (reference sequence). The trim removed 5 bases at V and 9 bases at J, leaving 10 bases unmatched. CDR3 sequence reads: CASSSLGTGGAKAFF. The CDR3, as DNA: TGTGCCAGTAGTTCTTTGGGGACAGGGGGCGCGAAAGCTTTCTTT.

The rearrangement joins TRBV12-5 to TRBJ1-5; 7 bases match TRBD1. V shed 0 bases, J shed 3 bases, and the junction held 2 bases outside the gene matches. Germline CDR1 is LGHNT and CDR2 is FRNRAP. The CDR3 totals 15 residues. CDR3 bases: TGTGCTAGTGGTTTGGTTGACAGGGACAATCAGCCCCAGCATTTT. This translates into CASGLVDRDNQPQHF.

The chain carries TRBV5-1 and TRBJ2-7, with 7 bases lining up with TRBD1. J gave up 6 bases and V 5 bases, and 5 bases lay outside the gene matches. The CDR3 length is 12 residues. Looked up from germline, CDR1 is SGHRS and CDR2 is YFSETQ. The CDR3 loop is CASRPDRAEQYF. The CDR3 nucleotides read TGCGCCAGCAGACCAGACAGGGCCGAGCAGTACTTC. Full variable domain (rest looked up from reference TRBV5-1 and TRBJ2-7): KAGVTQTPRYLIKTRGQQVTLSCSPISGHRSVSWYQQTPGQGLQFLFEYFSETQRNKGNFPGRFSGRQFSNSRSEMNVSTLELGDSALYLCASRPDRAEQYFGPGTRLTVT.

CDR3 in amino acids: CASSPRTSGGARDTQYF. CDR3 sequence (DNA): TGTGCCAGCAGCCCCCGGACTAGCGGGGGGGCAAGAGATACGCAGTATTTT. The rearrangement joins TRBV7-6 to TRBJ2-3, with 15 positions matching TRBD2. The ends lost 5 bases at V and 5 bases at J; junction bases unmatched: 8. The CDR3 loop spans 17 amino acids. Looked up from germline, CDR1 is SGHVS and CDR2 is FNYEAQ.

The J gene is TRBJ2-5, the V gene TRBV6-6; tentatively, D is TRBD1 (5 bases). This CDR3 is built from 12 residues. Germline V gene data show CDR1 as MNHNY and CDR2 as SVGAGI (reference sequence). V was trimmed by 8 bases and J by 2 bases, leaving 9 bases between them. The CDR3 reads CASGRAQETQYF. In DNA form, the CDR3 reads TGTGCCAGCGGCAGGGCACAAGAGACCCAGTACTTC.

This chain links TRBV7-9 with TRBJ1-2; 9 bases align to TRBD1. Germline CDR1 SEHNR, CDR2 FQNEAQ (reference sequence). The V segment lost 4 bases and the J segment 5 bases; nucleotides outside the gene matches: 5. The CDR3 is 14 residues long. CDR3 coding DNA: TGTGCCAGCAGCTCGGACAGGGGAAGGTATGGCTACACCTTC. Its protein product is CASSSDRGRYGYTF.

This clone was counted a few times. The chain combines TRBV5-1 with TRBJ2-1; 9 bases are a match to TRBD1. Germline V gives CDR1 SGHRS, CDR2 YFSETQ. The CDR3 totals 14 residues. With 3 bases clipped from V and 11 bases from J, the junction kept 9 bases outside the gene matches. CDR3 bases: TGCGCCAGCAGCTCCGGGACAGGGAAAGAACAGCAGTTCTTC. Protein sequence: CASSSGTGKEQQFF.

The chain uses TRBV7-2 and TRBJ2-3; 9 bases line up with TRBD1. Germline trimming cut 4 bases from V and 5 bases from J; bases unmatched to any gene: 10. The CDR3 has 16 residues. Germline CDR1 reads SGHTA; CDR2 reads FQGNSA. CDR3: CASSSDRGKRVDTQYF. CDR3 coding DNA: TGTGCCAGCAGCTCGGACAGGGGTAAAAGGGTAGATACGCAGTATTTT.

The chain joins TRBV5-1 to TRBJ2-1, with 11 bases fitting TRBD2. Germline CDR1 reads SGHRS; CDR2 reads YFSETQ. CDR3 length equals 18 residues. V shed 1 base and J 3 bases; nucleotides not matched to a gene: 9. CDR3 nucleotides: TGCGCCAGCAGCTTGACGACTAGCGGGATGTCGTTCTACAATGAGCAGTTCTTC. It encodes CASSLTTSGMSFYNEQFF. The whole variable domain, remainder taken from reference TRBV5-1 and TRBJ2-1, is KAGVTQTPRYLIKTRGQQVTLSCSPISGHRSVSWYQQTPGQGLQFLFEYFSETQRNKGNFPGRFSGRQFSNSRSEMNVSTLELGDSALYLCASSLTTSGMSFYNEQFFGPGTRLTVL.

The rearrangement links TRBV4-1 to TRBJ2-7, with 7 bases matching TRBD2. Germline loops: CDR1 MGHRA, CDR2 YSYEKL. The CDR3 has 16 residues. V was pared by 3 bases and J by 2 bases, with 10 bases of the junction left unmatched. This CDR3 reads CASSHGNGGSPYEQYF. Here the CDR3 DNA reads TGCGCCAGCAGCCATGGTAACGGGGGGTCCCCCTACGAGCAGTACTTC.

The rearrangement joins TRBV5-4 to TRBJ2-1; D gene ambiguous. V was cut by 3 bases and J by 4 bases, with 11 bases left in between. Germline CDR1 and CDR2: SGHNT and YYREEE (reference sequence). This CDR3 contains 14 residues. Written as DNA, the CDR3 is TGTGCCAGCAGCTCCCCGACCGGTTACAATGAGCAGTTCTTC. Residues: CASSSPTGYNEQFF. The variable domain in full, completed from reference TRBV5-4 and TRBJ2-1, reads ETGVTQSPTHLIKTRGQQVTLRCSSQSGHNTVSWYQQALGQGPQFIFQYYREEENGRGNFPPRFSGLQFPNYSSELNVNALELDDSALYLCASSSPTGYNEQFFGPGTRLTVL.

In its sample, this clone was seen a few times. The chain joins TRBV18 to TRBJ1-3; D gene ambiguous. The V end was cut by 2 bases, the J end by 2 bases, with 13 bases between. This CDR3 is built from 16 residues. Germline lookup yields CDR1 KGHSH and CDR2 LQKENI. This CDR3 is CASSPDSPPAGNTIYF. The CDR3 region has the DNA TGTGCCAGCTCACCAGATTCACCTCCCGCTGGAAACACCATATATTTT.

This chain links TRBV14 with TRBJ1-2; the D is unclear. V was trimmed by 0 bases and J by 2 bases, leaving 4 bases between them. In germline, CDR1 is SGHDN, CDR2 FVKESK. The CDR3 loop spans 13 amino acids. The CDR3 here is CASSQDINYGYTF. The CDR3 nucleotides read TGTGCCAGCAGCCAAGATATAAACTATGGCTACACCTTC. Based on the CDR3 plus reference TRBV14 and TRBJ1-2, the full variable domain is EAGVTQFPSHSVIEKGQTVTLRCDPISGHDNLYWYRRVMGKEIKFLLHFVKESKQDESGMPNNRFLAERTGGTYSTLKVQPAELEDSGVYFCASSQDINYGYTFGSGTRLTVV.

Notes on this clone: This may be a read error, as it is one base from a much larger clone. The chain is built from TRBV14 and TRBJ2-7, with D uncertain. Germline CDR1 SGHDN, CDR2 FVKESK. Trimming removed 4 bases at V and 2 bases at J, with 6 bases between. The CDR3 runs 12 residues. The CDR3 bases are TGTGCCAGCAGCCCTGGCGCCTACGAGCAGTACTTC. Its translation: CASSPGAYEQYF.

The chain uses TRBV6-6 and TRBJ2-5; no reliable D call. Trimming left V 8 bases short and J 3 bases short, with 7 bases between. The germline gives CDR1 MNHNY, CDR2 SVGAGI (reference sequence). The CDR3 is made up of 11 amino acids. This CDR3 is CASATKETQYF. CDR3 sequence (DNA): TGTGCCAGCGCTACGAAAGAGACCCAGTACTTC.

The chain uses TRBV11-2 and TRBJ2-2, with 9 bases lining up with TRBD1. Germline lookup yields CDR1 SGHAT and CDR2 FQNNGV. The CDR3 totals 17 residues. Trimming took 0 bases from V and 3 from J; bases not matched to a gene: 5. The CDR3 sequence is CASSLDNRGRDTGELFF. The CDR3 coding sequence is TGTGCCAGCAGCTTAGATAACAGGGGGCGCGACACCGGGGAGCTGTTTTTT.

The table lists this clone with many counts. V is TRBV2 and J is TRBJ2-7, with 8 bases that match TRBD2. CDR1 and CDR2 from the germline V gene are SNHLY and FYNNEI. The V gene end was trimmed by 7 bases and the J gene end by 1 base; junction bases not matched to a gene: 6. This CDR3 is built from 14 residues. The CDR3 DNA is TGTGCCAGCAAAGGGCGGGGGGAATCCTACGAGCAGTACTTC. Residues: CASKGRGESYEQYF.

The CDR3, as DNA: TGTGCCAGCTCAAAAGGAGGGACAGGGGCCCCCTTCACTGAAGCTTTCTTT. As protein: CASSKGGTGAPFTEAFF. The gene calls are TRBV27 and TRBJ1-1, with 10 bases lining up with TRBD1. The CDR3 covers 17 residues. The J segment lost 4 bases and the V segment lost 8 bases, leaving 16 bases of the junction unmatched. The germline V gene has CDR1 MNHEY and CDR2 SMNVEV (reference sequence).

This clone was picked up a small number of times. The chain links TRBV11-2 to TRBJ1-1; 7 bases agree with TRBD1. The germline V gene has CDR1 SGHAT and CDR2 FQNNGV. CDR3 size: 14 residues. Germline trimming cut 9 bases from V and 0 bases from J; bases unmatched to any gene: 7. Here the CDR3 DNA reads TGTGCCAGTCGCCCGGGGACAGTGAACACTGAAGCTTTCTTT. It encodes CASRPGTVNTEAFF.

This chain uses TRBV7-2 with TRBJ2-3, with a weak D call TRBD2 (6 bases). CDR3 size: 14 residues. Trimming removed 8 bases from V and 5 bases from J, with 17 bases in between. CDR1 and CDR2 (germline): SGHTA, FQGNSA. The CDR3 sequence: CASGIALAIDTQYF. The CDR3 nucleotides are TGTGCCAGCGGCATCGCACTAGCTATAGATACGCAGTATTTT.